This T cell receptor beta chain was recorded in a study of blood T cells in healthy people across ages. Broader study findings: Roughly linear age-related decline in beta diversity appeared, significant by age 40. Naive CD4+ cell counts and diversity both ran higher in long-lived than in aged donors.

Donors gave roughly 10 milliliters of peripheral blood apiece. As for this clonotype: Its specificity is unknown.

The use of a sample-barcoded 5' primer and a J-beta primer mix characterized a second PCR of 7 to 11 cycles. The template-switch adaptor was a 5' adaptor with 12 random nucleotides. It tagged each cDNA molecule. A single record per CDR3 protein comes from TCRdb applying MiXCR to the 5' RACE reads. Of around 1,900,000 distinct CDR3 sequences listed, roughly two fifths are singletons. Trimming cost V 5 bases and J 8 bases, with 17 bases left between them. Germline lookup yields CDR1 SGHTA and CDR2 FQGNSA. The CDR3 totals 14 residues. The sample was blood. The receptor's source is a human donor in good health. The chain recombines TRBV7-2 with TRBJ2-3; weak D call: TRBD1 (7 bases). DNA of the CDR3: TGTGCCAGCAGCCTAGGGACAGCCGGGGGTACGCAGTATTTT. Translating gives CASSLGTAGGTQYF.